This is a list of T cell receptor beta chains from one sample in a study. TCRdb fed the RT-PCR reads into MiXCR, producing one record per CDR3 protein. The repertoire has more than 600,000 distinct CDR3 sequences, 14% of them found once; the top ten carry 3.6%. Sequenced material: memory CD4+ T cells from blood. The receptor source for this set is a female donor in good health, serving as a healthy control. Both conserved end residues are part of each CDR3. D genes are given only for firm matches. A row's size may be missing; if present it is once, few, many or a size class.

j_gene: TRBJ1-2; abundance: many; d_gene: -; v_gene: TRBV20-1; CDR3nt: TGCAGTGCTAGTCCCCAGGGGAGTAACTATGGCTACACCTTC; CDR3aa: CSASPQGSNYGYTF
j_gene: TRBJ2-7; abundance: -; d_gene: TRBD1; v_gene: TRBV3-1; CDR3nt: TGTGCCAGCAGCCTCGGACAGGGACAGGCCTACGAGCAGTACTTC; CDR3aa: CASSLGQGQAYEQYF
j_gene: TRBJ2-5; abundance: many; d_gene: -; v_gene: TRBV2; CDR3nt: TGTGCCAGCAGTAGTGATCAGGGGTTAGAGACCCAGTACTTC; CDR3aa: CASSSDQGLETQYF
j_gene: TRBJ1-1; abundance: few; d_gene: -; v_gene: TRBV9; CDR3nt: TGTGCCAGCAGCGTAGGGGGTCTCACTGAAGCTTTCTTT; CDR3aa: CASSVGGLTEAFF
j_gene: TRBJ1-1; abundance: few; d_gene: -; v_gene: TRBV5-1; CDR3nt: TGCGCCAGCAGCTTGGATGTAGCACTCACTGAAGCTTTCTTT; CDR3aa: CASSLDVALTEAFF
j_gene: TRBJ2-1; abundance: few; d_gene: -; v_gene: TRBV15; CDR3nt: TGTGCCACCAGCAGAGATTGGGCGAGCTCCTACAATGAGCAGTTCTTC; CDR3aa: CATSRDWASSYNEQFF
j_gene: TRBJ2-2; abundance: many; d_gene: TRBD2; v_gene: TRBV10-3; CDR3nt: TGTGCCATCTCTAGCGGGACGCCTGACACCGGGGAGCTGTTTTTT; CDR3aa: CAISSGTPDTGELFF
j_gene: TRBJ2-1; abundance: -; d_gene: TRBD2; v_gene: TRBV20-1; CDR3nt: TGCAGCGCCAAGCCTAGCGGGTGGGGCAATGAGCAGTTCTTC; CDR3aa: CSAKPSGWGNEQFF
j_gene: TRBJ2-7; abundance: many; d_gene: -; v_gene: TRBV4-1; CDR3nt: TGCGCCAGCAGCCAAGACAGGAATCAAGTCTACGAGCAGTACTTC; CDR3aa: CASSQDRNQVYEQYF
j_gene: TRBJ1-3; abundance: few; d_gene: -; v_gene: TRBV5-1; CDR3nt: TGCGCCAGCAGCTCTGACACAGCTGGAAACACCATATATTTT; CDR3aa: CASSSDTAGNTIYF
j_gene: TRBJ2-1; abundance: -; d_gene: -; v_gene: TRBV5-1; CDR3nt: TGCGCCAGCAGCTTCCGGGACGGCGAAATGTGGAATGAGCAGTTCTTC; CDR3aa: CASSFRDGEMWNEQFF
j_gene: TRBJ2-2; abundance: -; d_gene: TRBD1; v_gene: TRBV6-1; CDR3nt: TGTGCCAGCAGACCGGGACAGGGCCACACCGGGGAGCTGTTTTTT; CDR3aa: CASRPGQGHTGELFF
j_gene: TRBJ2-2; abundance: -; d_gene: -; v_gene: TRBV7-2; CDR3nt: TGTGCCAGCAGCCGGAACACGGGGGGGGAGCTGTTTTTT; CDR3aa: CASSRNTGGELFF
j_gene: TRBJ1-5; abundance: many; d_gene: -; v_gene: TRBV7-8; CDR3nt: TGTGCCAGCAGCCCGACGGTACGCCTGAACCAGCCCCAGCATTTT; CDR3aa: CASSPTVRLNQPQHF
j_gene: TRBJ2-3; abundance: many; d_gene: -; v_gene: TRBV5-1; CDR3nt: TGCGCCAGCAGCTTGGCCCCAGAGTCAGATACGCAGTATTTT; CDR3aa: CASSLAPESDTQYF
j_gene: TRBJ2-2; abundance: -; d_gene: -; v_gene: TRBV5-1; CDR3nt: TGCGCCAGCAGCGCCGAGACCGTTGCAGCCGGGGAGCTGTTTTTT; CDR3aa: CASSAETVAAGELFF
j_gene: TRBJ1-1; abundance: many; d_gene: -; v_gene: TRBV6-5; CDR3nt: TGTGCCAGCAGTCTCCTGGGGTCGAACACTGAAGCTTTCTTT; CDR3aa: CASSLLGSNTEAFF